This T cell receptor (beta chain) was identified in a study of beta chain features in type 1 diabetes. This clone was seen more than once but under ten times. Its specificity is not known. General study points: Junctions at VDJ sites from type 1 diabetes patients had fewer insertions and more deletions.

The authors reverse transcribed all of the isolated RNA, so sequencing captured expressed TCRB transcripts. Measured with immunoSEQ multiplex PCR; TCRdb has only the in-frame clones, and not every one. This repertoire shows roughly 150,000 clones, less than 9.5% found once; its top ten account for about 2.5%. V lost 0 bases and J lost 0; bases outside the gene matches: 5. The CDR3 runs to 15 residues. Looked up from germline, CDR1 is GTSNPN and CDR2 is SVGIG (reference sequence). V and J are TRBV30 and TRBJ2-7, with TRBD2 matching over 7 bases. The sequenced sample consisted of central memory CD4+ T cells from blood. This clonotype originated in a woman aged 18 to 35 in good health. The CDR3, as DNA: TGTGCCTGGAGTGTTGGGGGGGTCCGCTCCTACGAGCAGTACTTC. It yields the protein CAWSVGGVRSYEQYF.